These 29 T cell receptor beta chains were sequenced from one sample in a study of blood T cells in healthy people across ages. Then a second PCR, running roughly 6 to 11 cycles, was carried out with a sample-barcoded 5' primer and a J-beta primer mix. TCRdb re-derived calls from the 5' RACE reads in MiXCR, one entry per CDR3 protein. The sample comprises 1.5 million to 2 million distinct CDR3 sequences, roughly 49% of which are singletons, and less than 2.5% rests with the top ten. The sample consisted of blood. The receptors come from a woman aged 40-49 years in good health.

This clonotype was found a few times. The rearrangement uses TRBV20-1 and TRBJ1-1; 11 bases map to TRBD1. The CDR3 spans 14 residues. V trimming: 6 bases; J trimming: 5 bases; junction bases outside the gene matches: 8. Germline CDR1 DFQATT, CDR2 SNEGSKA (reference sequence). CDR3 sequence: CSATPGQGVTEAFF. CDR3 coding DNA: TGCAGTGCCACCCCGGGACAGGGGGTTACTGAAGCTTTCTTT.

This clonotype has only a few counts. This chain's CDR3 is CASSLGLAGTPSTDTQYF. CDR3 nucleotide sequence: TGTGCCAGCAGCTTAGGACTAGCGGGGACTCCTAGCACAGATACGCAGTATTTT. This chain links TRBV7-2 with TRBJ2-3; TRBD2 aligns across 11 bases. The V gene end was trimmed by 1 base and the J gene end by 0 bases; junction bases not matched to a gene: 6. This CDR3 region has 18 residues. CDR1 SGHTA and CDR2 FQGNSA come from the germline V gene. The full variable domain, in which reference TRBV7-2 and TRBJ2-3 provide the parts outside the CDR3, is GAGVSQSPSNKVTEKGKDVELRCDPISGHTALYWYRQSLGQGLEFLIYFQGNSAPDKSGLPSDRFSAERTGGSVSTLTIQRTQQEDSAVYLCASSLGLAGTPSTDTQYFGPGTRLTVL.

This chain uses TRBV28 with TRBJ2-4; 9 nucleotides match TRBD1. CDR3 length: 15 amino acids. Germline V gene data show CDR1 as MDHEN and CDR2 as SYDVKM. V lost 5 bases and J lost 13; bases outside the gene matches: 15. The CDR3 DNA follows: TGTGCCAGCAGTGACCGGACAGGGGATTCCTACGGGCAGTACTTC. Translation gives CASSDRTGDSYGQYF.

The chain couples TRBV4-3 to TRBJ1-4; D may be TRBD1 (5 bases). The CDR3 contains 16 residues. The germline CDR1 and CDR2 sequences are LGHNA and YSLEER. Between the trimmed V and J ends, which lost 3 bases and 8 bases, there was a span of 19 bases. CDR3 nucleotides: TGCGCCAGCAGCCATCGCCGGGACCTAATAGGAGAAAAACTGTTTTTT. It encodes CASSHRRDLIGEKLFF.

Note on this clonotype: At one boundary the junction diverges from the germline segment, which might be a read error. This chain links TRBV7-9 with TRBJ1-5, with TRBD1 matching over 9 bases. The CDR3 length is 17 residues. Germline lookup yields CDR1 SEHNR and CDR2 FQNEAQ (reference sequence). The CDR3 DNA reads as TGTTCCAGCAGCTTTGGCCCCGGGACAGGGATAAGTCAGCCCCAGCATTTT. As protein: CSSSFGPGTGISQPQHF. The variable domain in full, completed from reference TRBV7-9 and TRBJ1-5, reads DTGVSQNPRHKITKRGQNVTFRCDPISEHNRLYWYRQTLGQGPEFLTYFQNEAQLEKSRLLSDRFSAERPKGSFSTLEIQRTEQGDSAMYLCSSSFGPGTGISQPQHFGDGTRLSIL.

The table lists this clonotype with a few counts. The V and J genes are TRBV18 and TRBJ2-1, with 8 nucleotides matching TRBD1. J was trimmed by 3 bases and V by 4 bases; bases with no gene match: 5. The CDR3 length is 15 residues. The germline gives CDR1 KGHSH, CDR2 LQKENI. The CDR3, as DNA: TGTGCCAGCTCACAAACCGGGACAGGCTACAATGAGCAGTTCTTC. Translated, it gives CASSQTGTGYNEQFF.

This sequence joins TRBV6-2 or TRBV6-3 and TRBJ1-1; D uncertain. The V and J ends lost 6 bases and 5 bases respectively, with 13 bases between them. CDR1 MNHEY and CDR2 SVGEGT come from the germline V gene. The CDR3 runs 13 residues. CDR3 coding DNA: TGTGCCAGCAGCCGAGTTGCGAGGACTGAAGCTTTCTTT. As protein: CASSRVARTEAFF.

This clonotype turned up a few times. This chain joins TRBV27 and TRBJ2-1; TRBD1 matches 7 bases. The CDR3 has 21 amino acids. V gave up 7 bases and J gave up 7 bases; unmatched junction bases: 31. CDR1 MNHEY and CDR2 SMNVEV come from the germline V gene (reference sequence). CDR3 sequence (DNA): TGTGCCAGCACCATCCGGGAACGGGGTCCAGGGGGTTCATCGTTGATAAATGAGCAGTTCTTC. It encodes CASTIRERGPGGSSLINEQFF.

This clonotype occurred a few times. The chain has TRBV6-5 and TRBJ2-4, with 9 bases identical to TRBD1. The CDR3 length is 13 residues. Losses at the gene ends were 6 bases for V and 6 bases for J; bases not matched to a gene: 3. Looked up from germline, CDR1 is MNHEY and CDR2 is SVGAGI. Here the CDR3 reads CASRQGAINIQYF. The CDR3 region has the DNA TGTGCCAGCAGACAGGGGGCGATAAACATTCAGTACTTC.

This clonotype was counted only a few times. The CDR3 region is CSARGSGVANYGYTF. The CDR3 DNA reads TGCAGTGCTAGAGGTTCCGGGGTCGCTAACTATGGCTACACCTTC. The chain recombines TRBV20-1 with TRBJ1-2; D is unclear. V was clipped by 1 base and J by 0 bases, with 12 bases between them. This CDR3 spans 15 amino acids. Germline values: CDR1 DFQATT, CDR2 SNEGSKA (reference sequence).

The genes are TRBV7-6 and TRBJ2-7; weak D call: TRBD1 (5 bases). Trimming left V 5 bases short and J 6 bases short, with 14 bases between. This CDR3 is built from 13 residues. Germline CDR1 is SGHVS and CDR2 is FNYEAQ. CDR3 DNA sequence: TGTGCCAGCAGCCCAGGGAACAAGGGCGAGCAGTACTTC. This codes for CASSPGNKGEQYF.

This chain uses TRBV12-3 or TRBV12-4 with TRBJ2-5; 10 positions match TRBD2. The J call is uncertain, as TRBJ2-7 better fits the DNA end. CDR3 size: 15 residues. CDR3 nucleotide sequence: TGTGCCAGCAGTTTAAGGACTAGCGGTAGTAACGAGCAGTACTTC. Protein product: CASSLRTSGSNEQYF.

In the case of this clonotype: The junction and the germline gene differ at one end; a read error may be behind it. The chain has TRBV7-9 and TRBJ2-7, with 8 bases aligning to TRBD2. Looked up from germline, CDR1 is SEHNR and CDR2 is FQNEAQ (reference sequence). CDR3 length equals 14 residues. The CDR3, as DNA: TGTGCCAGCAGCCCGGGACTAGGCACCTACGTGCAGTACTTC. Its translation is CASSPGLGTYVQYF.

Written as DNA, the CDR3 is TGCGCCAGCAGCCAAGAAGTGAGGACGAACACTGAAGCTTTCTTT. It specifies CASSQEVRTNTEAFF. The chain has TRBV4-1 and TRBJ1-1; D not certain. The CDR3 loop spans 15 amino acids. In germline, CDR1 is MGHRA, CDR2 YSYEKL. V shed 0 bases and J shed 1 base, with 9 bases lying between them.

The genes are TRBV10-2 and TRBJ2-7; D uncertain. Trimming left V 1 base short and J 0 bases short, with 4 bases between. Per germline, CDR1 WSHSY and CDR2 SAAADI. The CDR3 sequence is 13 residues long. In DNA, the CDR3 is TGCGCCAGCAGTGAGTGGCGCTCCTACGAGCAGTACTTC. This encodes CASSEWRSYEQYF.

This clonotype came up a few times. J is TRBJ2-1 and V is TRBV6-1; possibly TRBD1 or TRBD2 for D (5 bases each). This CDR3 has 14 amino acids. Germline assignment: CDR1 MNHNS and CDR2 SASEGT. Between the trimmed V and J ends, which lost 8 bases and 7 bases, there was a span of 18 bases. The CDR3 DNA sequence: TGTGCCAGCCTAGTGGGACGGGCGAGGAATGAGCAGTTCTTC. Its protein product is CASLVGRARNEQFF.

The CDR3 sequence: CATGTGQETQYF. In nucleotides, the CDR3 is TGTGCCACTGGGACAGGACAAGAGACCCAGTACTTC. The chain recombines TRBV24-1 with TRBJ2-7; 8 nucleotides match TRBD1. The DNA matches TRBJ2-5 better at its end, which makes the J call doubtful. Germline V CDR1 and CDR2: KGHDR, SFDVKD. This CDR3 is 12 amino acids long.

The rearrangement joins TRBV29-1 to TRBJ1-2; no firm D call. The CDR3 contains 12 residues. The V gene lost 6 bases and the J gene lost 4 bases, with 12 bases spanning the gap. Germline V gene data show CDR1 as SQVTM and CDR2 as ANQGSEA. This CDR3 is CSVPQTSYGYTF. The CDR3 DNA reads as TGCAGCGTCCCCCAGACAAGCTATGGCTACACCTTC.

This clonotype occurred a few times. The chain has TRBV7-9 and TRBJ2-4; D remains unclear. The V end was cut by 5 bases, the J end by 8 bases, with 25 bases between. The CDR3 runs 17 residues. Germline assignment: CDR1 SEHNR and CDR2 FQNEAQ (reference sequence). Written as DNA, the CDR3 is TGTGCCAGCAGCCCCCAAGGTTTGGGTGCCAAAAGTTACATTCAGTACTTC. Its translation: CASSPQGLGAKSYIQYF.

The chain recombines TRBV20-1 with TRBJ1-5; TRBD1 agrees at 11 bases. Germline-derived CDR1 and CDR2 are DFQATT and SNEGSKA (reference sequence). The CDR3 is 16 residues long. V was pared by 6 bases and J by 2 bases, with 9 bases of the junction left unmatched. The CDR3 bases are TGCAGTGCCACGGGACAGGGGGATATTGGCAATCAGCCCCAGCATTTT. Encoded protein: CSATGQGDIGNQPQHF.

This chain links TRBV7-3 with TRBJ2-3; TRBD2 is a possible D gene (7 bases). V was pared by 7 bases and J by 5 bases, with 19 bases between. The CDR3 is made up of 15 amino acids. Per the germline V gene, CDR1 is SGHTA and CDR2 is FQGTGA. CDR3 sequence (DNA): TGTGCCAGCACCGACCGTGCGGGGGCGGGAGATACGCAGTATTTT. It encodes CASTDRAGAGDTQYF.

This clonotype has a handful of counts. The CDR3 region has the DNA TGTGCCACCAGCAGAGCGACGGAGAGCTCCTACGAGCAGTACTTC. The encoded protein is CATSRATESSYEQYF. The V call is TRBV15, the J call TRBJ2-7; no definite D call. V lost 1 base, J lost 0 bases, and 10 bases lay in between. Germline V lookup: CDR1 LNHNV, CDR2 YYDKDF (reference sequence). This CDR3 has 15 amino acids.

J is TRBJ1-5 and V is TRBV27; D unresolved. Trimming removed 0 bases at V and 0 bases at J, with 12 bases between. Germline V gene lookup returns CDR1 MNHEY and CDR2 SMNVEV (reference sequence). This CDR3 is built from 17 residues. The CDR3: CASSLSQSRYSNQPQHF. CDR3 bases: TGTGCCAGCAGTTTATCGCAGTCCCGCTATAGCAATCAGCCCCAGCATTTT.

The chain carries TRBV27 and TRBJ2-5; no clear D. Trimming took 3 bases from V and 1 from J, leaving 12 bases between them. CDR1 and CDR2 (germline): MNHEY, SMNVEV (reference sequence). CDR3 length: 15 amino acids. The CDR3 region has the DNA TGTGCCAGCAGTTTTTCGGGCATGGGCCAAGAGACCCAGTACTTC. Residues: CASSFSGMGQETQYF.

This clonotype has a single count. The chain links TRBV7-9 to TRBJ2-5, with TRBD1 matching over 8 bases. V was pared by 5 bases and J by 3 bases, with 11 bases of the junction left unmatched. Germline V gives CDR1 SEHNR, CDR2 FQNEAQ (reference sequence). This CDR3 comprises 16 residues. This chain's CDR3 is CASSRRRLTGEETQYF. The CDR3 DNA follows: TGTGCCAGCAGCCGGAGACGCCTGACAGGGGAAGAGACCCAGTACTTC.

This clonotype came up a few times. The CDR3 protein is CASSLEWGSQETQYF. CDR3 DNA sequence: TGTGCCAGCAGCTTAGAGTGGGGATCCCAAGAGACCCAGTACTTC. The chain joins TRBV13 to TRBJ2-5; the D is unclear. Germline V gives CDR1 PRHDT, CDR2 FYEKMQ (reference sequence). V lost 1 base and J 1 base, leaving 10 bases between the germline ends. The CDR3 length is 15 residues.

This clonotype has only a few counts. This chain joins TRBV6-2 or TRBV6-3 and TRBJ1-4; D is ambiguous. Deletions cut 7 bases from V and 4 bases from J, with 13 bases between. CDR1 and CDR2 from the germline V gene are MNHEY and SVGEGT. The CDR3 loop spans 14 amino acids. CDR3 residues: CASTDLGRNEKLFF. In nucleotides, the CDR3 is TGTGCCAGCACCGATCTCGGACGTAATGAAAAACTGTTTTTT.

This clonotype has just a few counts. The genes are TRBV25-1 and TRBJ2-7, with D unresolved. The V end lost 5 bases, the J end lost 10 bases, and 15 bases lay between the germline ends. The CDR3 extends over 12 amino acids. The germline V gene has CDR1 MGHDK and CDR2 SYGVNS. CDR3 protein: CASSRAGRTQYF. The DNA of the CDR3 is TGTGCCAGCAGTCGGGCAGGTCGAACCCAGTACTTC.

This clonotype showed up just a few times. The chain employs TRBV28 and TRBJ2-3; TRBD2 aligns across 8 bases. The CDR3 has 15 amino acids. V lost 4 bases, J lost 3 bases, and 6 bases stayed unmatched. Germline V gene lookup returns CDR1 MDHEN and CDR2 SYDVKM. Here the CDR3 reads CASSSPTSGTDTQYF. As DNA, the CDR3 is TGTGCCAGCAGTTCGCCTACTAGCGGTACAGATACGCAGTATTTT.